These T cell receptor beta chains were read from a single sample in a study of post-analysis software for immune sequencing data. From the PCR reads, TCRdb called clonotypes with MiXCR, one entry per CDR3 protein. The table includes some 800,000 distinct CDR3 sequences, more than 45% detected once. The sample taken for sequencing was blood. These receptors were collected from a girl aged 5-17 years with multiple sclerosis. Each CDR3 is given with its conserved first and last residue. The D gene is left open where the match is weak. Size tells how often a clone was seen (once, few, many) or the class of an expanded clone, and some rows leave it out.

.	13	TRBJ2-7	.	TRBV20-1	CSARLTSSAEQYF	TGCAGTGCCCGACTTACTAGCTCCGCCGAGCAGTACTTC
.	16	TRBJ1-1	.	TRBV12-5	CASGLAPPDSLTEAFF	TGTGCTAGTGGTTTGGCTCCCCCCGACAGTCTAACTGAAGCTTTCTTT
.	14	TRBJ2-7	.	TRBV12-3/TRBV12-4	CASSSRGGPYEQYF	TGTGCCAGCAGTTCCAGGGGGGGACCCTACGAGCAGTACTTC
TRBD2	15	TRBJ2-1	.	TRBV25-1	CASSDPGTTHNEQFF	TGTGCCAGCAGTGACCCTGGGACTACTCACAATGAGCAGTTCTTC
.	12	TRBJ2-5	few	TRBV14	CASSWGSETQYF	TGTGCCAGCAGCTGGGGGTCAGAGACCCAGTACTTC
.	12	TRBJ2-5	few	TRBV12-3/TRBV12-4	CASSLESKTQYF	TGTGCCAGCAGTTTAGAGTCAAAGACCCAGTACTTC
TRBD2	15	TRBJ2-7	.	TRBV25-1	CASSEWPSGIGEQYF	TGTGCCAGCAGTGAATGGCCTAGCGGGATTGGCGAGCAGTACTTC
.	13	TRBJ2-2	.	TRBV29-1	CSVEGDNTGELFF	TGCAGCGTTGAAGGAGACAACACCGGGGAGCTGTTTTTT
.	20	TRBJ2-4	.	TRBV4-1	CASSQEELDLGKRAKNIQYF	TGCGCCAGCAGCCAAGAGGAACTCGATCTAGGGAAGAGGGCCAAAAACATTCAGTACTTC
.	15	TRBJ1-5	.	TRBV7-2	CASSLGSGSAWPQHF	TGTGCCAGCAGCTTAGGCAGTGGTTCGGCGTGGCCCCAGCATTTT
.	12	TRBJ1-1	few	TRBV20-1	CSATGEHTEAFF	TGCAGTGCTACAGGGGAACACACTGAAGCTTTCTTT
TRBD2	16	TRBJ2-1	.	TRBV20-1	CSATRLAGPPYNEQFF	TGCAGTGCTACACGACTAGCGGGACCCCCCTACAATGAGCAGTTCTTC
.	15	TRBJ1-2	.	TRBV6-6	CASSYSRSGSYGYTF	TGTGCCAGCAGTTACTCGAGATCCGGAAGCTATGGCTACACCTTC
TRBD2	14	TRBJ2-1	.	TRBV7-2	CASTLAGGLNEQFF	TGTGCCAGCACCTTAGCGGGAGGGTTGAATGAGCAGTTCTTC
.	17	TRBJ1-3	.	TRBV28	CASSLPRSRSSGNTIYF	TGTGCCAGCAGTTTACCCCGAAGTCGATCCTCTGGAAACACCATATATTTT
.	15	TRBJ2-6	few	TRBV9	CASSVVGSGANVLTF	TGTGCCAGCAGCGTAGTTGGGTCTGGGGCCAACGTCCTGACTTTC
.	13	TRBJ1-2	.	TRBV9	CASSSGGGVGYTF	TGTGCCAGCAGCTCCGGCGGGGGGGTTGGCTACACCTTC
.	14	TRBJ1-1	many	TRBV5-1	CASSLGQVNTEAFF	TGCGCCAGCAGCTTGGGACAGGTGAACACTGAAGCTTTCTTT
TRBD1	15	TRBJ2-7	.	TRBV30	CAWSVGAGGFYEQYF	TGTGCCTGGAGTGTCGGGGCAGGGGGATTCTACGAGCAGTACTTC
.	14	TRBJ2-7	.	TRBV18	CASSPDTTNYEQYF	TGTGCCAGCTCACCTGACACGACCAACTACGAGCAGTACTTC
.	14	TRBJ2-7	.	TRBV12-3/TRBV12-4	CASSTGTRTYEQYF	TGTGCCAGCAGTACCGGGACGAGGACCTACGAGCAGTACTTC
.	14	TRBJ2-7	few	TRBV12-3/TRBV12-4	CASSLGELVHEQYF	TGTGCCAGCAGTTTAGGGGAACTAGTCCACGAGCAGTACTTC
.	14	TRBJ2-3	.	TRBV20-1	CSAETRSVTDTQYF	TGCAGTGCGGAGACTAGGTCGGTCACAGATACGCAGTATTTT
.	13	TRBJ1-5	few	TRBV20-1	CSAPRTGNQPQHF	TGCAGTGCTCCTCGGACAGGCAATCAGCCCCAGCATTTT